This TCR beta chain was observed in a study of regulatory T cells in long-lasting Graves disease. The time point here: newly diagnosed GD, antithyroid drugs for less than 3 months. RNA from PBMCs was the source of the TCR library. For TCR beta, libraries came from iRepertoire HTBI primers and Arm-PCR of CDR3 regions. One entry per CDR3 protein results from TCRdb running MiXCR on the multiplex PCR reads. The repertoire holds about 430,000 distinct CDR3 sequences, with 15% as singletons. This CDR3 region has 12 residues. Per germline, CDR1 SGHTA and CDR2 FQGNSA. Trimming removed 5 bases from V and 4 bases from J, with 6 bases in between. Study results and limitations: Comparison showed that persistent patients shared more public clonotypes (about 3,000) than new patients (about 970).

Points on this clonotype: Its target is not known.

This sample also appeared in a second study, on T cells in Graves' hyperthyroidism and ophthalmopathy. That report notes: Together with thyroid ultrasound, orbital computed tomography, serum thyroxine and TRAb, clinical symptoms were used for diagnoses. The HTBI primer set drove a first-round RT-PCR of the TCR CDR3.

Material: peripheral blood mononuclear cells (PBMCs), obtained at new diagnosis, from a patient treated with antithyroid drugs. This chain connects TRBV7-2 to TRBJ1-3; D remains ambiguous. The TCR comes from a woman aged 40 to 55 with Graves disease. The CDR3 spells CASSIRGNTIYF. In nucleotides, the CDR3 is TGTGCCAGCAGCATAAGGGGAAACACCATATATTTT.